This TCR beta chain was identified during a study of regulatory dendritic cells for organ transplantation. Study-wide results and limits: Naive T cells showed high diversity, memory cells less, memory CD8+ least. Regulatory dendritic cells appeared to expand memory CD8+ clones less than mature ones. The authors noted considerable between-person heterogeneity in alloreactive memory CD8+ cells.

Repertoires were generated with immunoSEQ multiplex PCR, while TCRdb's copy carries only in-frame clones and drops some. Of approximately 19,000 clones in the sample, around two thirds were seen once. The CDR3 length is 14 residues. With 3 bases removed from V and 6 bases from J, the gap between germline ends came to 12 bases. CDR1 is KGHSH, CDR2 LQKENI, per germline. A note on this clone: What it binds is unknown.

FACS sorted CD4+ or CD8+ T cells into CD45RA+ naive and CD45RO+ memory. The TCR sequence derives from a human donor in good health. The chain links TRBV18 to TRBJ1-5; possibly TRBD1 for D (5 bases). The sequenced material came from memory CD4+ T cells from blood. Sample subset: CD45RO+ memory T cells. The chain's CDR3 is CASSPQGIAQPQHF. CDR3 DNA: TGTGCCAGCTCACCTCAGGGTATCGCTCAGCCCCAGCATTTT.